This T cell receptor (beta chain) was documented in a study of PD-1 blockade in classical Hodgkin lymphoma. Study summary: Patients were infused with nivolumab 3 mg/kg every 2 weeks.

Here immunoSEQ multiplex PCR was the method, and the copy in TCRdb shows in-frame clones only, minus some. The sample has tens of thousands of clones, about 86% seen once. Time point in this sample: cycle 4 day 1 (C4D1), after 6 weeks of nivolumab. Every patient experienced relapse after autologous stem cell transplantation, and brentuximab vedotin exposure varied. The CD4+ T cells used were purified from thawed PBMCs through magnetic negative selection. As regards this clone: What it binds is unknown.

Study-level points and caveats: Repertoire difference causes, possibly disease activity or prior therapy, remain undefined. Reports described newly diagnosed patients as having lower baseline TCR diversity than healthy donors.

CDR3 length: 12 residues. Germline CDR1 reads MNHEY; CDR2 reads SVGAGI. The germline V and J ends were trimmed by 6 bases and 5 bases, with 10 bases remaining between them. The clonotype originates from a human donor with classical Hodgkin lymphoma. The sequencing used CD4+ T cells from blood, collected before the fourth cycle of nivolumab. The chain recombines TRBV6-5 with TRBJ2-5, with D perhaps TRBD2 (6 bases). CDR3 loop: CASRGAGETQYF. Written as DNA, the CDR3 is TGTGCCAGCAGAGGGGCGGGGGAGACCCAGTACTTC.